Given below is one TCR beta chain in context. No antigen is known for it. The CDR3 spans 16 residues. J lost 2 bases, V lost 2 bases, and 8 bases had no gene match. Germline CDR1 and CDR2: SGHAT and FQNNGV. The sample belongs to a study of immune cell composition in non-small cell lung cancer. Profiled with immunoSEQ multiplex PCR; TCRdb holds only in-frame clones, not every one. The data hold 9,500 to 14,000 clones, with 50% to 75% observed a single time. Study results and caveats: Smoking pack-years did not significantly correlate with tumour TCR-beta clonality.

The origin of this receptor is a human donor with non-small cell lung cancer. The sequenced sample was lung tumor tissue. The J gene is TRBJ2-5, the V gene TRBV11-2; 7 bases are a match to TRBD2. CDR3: CASSLIGGSRQETQYF. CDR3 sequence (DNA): TGTGCCAGCAGCTTAATCGGCGGGAGTAGACAAGAGACCCAGTACTTC.